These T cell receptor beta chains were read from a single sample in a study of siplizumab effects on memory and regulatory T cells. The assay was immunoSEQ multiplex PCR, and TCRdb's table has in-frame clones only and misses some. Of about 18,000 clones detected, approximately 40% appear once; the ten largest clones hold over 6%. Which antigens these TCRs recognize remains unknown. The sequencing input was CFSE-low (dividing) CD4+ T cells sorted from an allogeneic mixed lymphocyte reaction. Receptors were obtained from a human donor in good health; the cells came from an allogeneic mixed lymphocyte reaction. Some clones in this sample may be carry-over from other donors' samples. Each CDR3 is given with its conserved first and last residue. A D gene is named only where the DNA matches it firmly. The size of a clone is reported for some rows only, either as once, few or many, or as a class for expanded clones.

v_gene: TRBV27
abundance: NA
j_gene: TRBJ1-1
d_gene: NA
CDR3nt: TGTGCCAGCAGTTTTAGAGGGAACACTGAAGCTTTCTTT
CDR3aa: CASSFRGNTEAFF

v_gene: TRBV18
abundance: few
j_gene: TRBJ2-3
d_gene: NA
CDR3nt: TGTGCCAGCTCACCACTGGGCTCCCAGCCAGATACGCAGTATTTT
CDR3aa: CASSPLGSQPDTQYF

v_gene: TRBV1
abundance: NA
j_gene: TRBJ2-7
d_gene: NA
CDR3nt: TGCACCAGCAGCCCGGGACTTCCAAATTACTACGAGCAGTACTTC
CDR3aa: CTSSPGLPNYYEQYF

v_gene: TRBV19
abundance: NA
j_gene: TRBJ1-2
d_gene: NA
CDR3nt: TGTGCCAGTAGTATCGGCAGCGCCGTTCGGGGCTACACCTTC
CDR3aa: CASSIGSAVRGYTF

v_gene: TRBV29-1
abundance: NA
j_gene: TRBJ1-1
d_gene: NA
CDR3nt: TGCAGCGTTGAGGTCCAGGGGCGGTACACTGAAGCTTTCTTT
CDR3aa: CSVEVQGRYTEAFF

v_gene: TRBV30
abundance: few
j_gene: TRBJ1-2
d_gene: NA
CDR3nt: TGTGCCTGGAGTCTCGGACCTATACGAGCCTTC
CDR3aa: CAWSLGPIRAF

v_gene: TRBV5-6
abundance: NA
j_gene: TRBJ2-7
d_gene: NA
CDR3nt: TGTGCCAGCAGCCTCTACTACGAGCAGTACTTC
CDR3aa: CASSLYYEQYF

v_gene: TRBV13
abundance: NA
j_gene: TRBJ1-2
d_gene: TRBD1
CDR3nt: TGTGCCAGCAGCTTAGCCGACAGGGCCTATGGCTACACCTTC
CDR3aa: CASSLADRAYGYTF

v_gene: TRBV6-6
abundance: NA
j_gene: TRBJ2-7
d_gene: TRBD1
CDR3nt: TGTGCCAGCAGTTATGGGACAGGGCGGAACGAGCAGTACTTC
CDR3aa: CASSYGTGRNEQYF

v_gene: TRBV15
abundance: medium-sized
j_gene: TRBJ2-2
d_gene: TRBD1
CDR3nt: TGTGCCACCAGCAGGGACAGGGTTTCGGCCGGGGAGCTGTTTTTT
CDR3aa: CATSRDRVSAGELFF